This record covers a single T cell receptor (beta chain). This sample stems from a study of blood T cell repertoires in COVID-19. V gave up 6 bases and J gave up 7 bases; unmatched junction bases: 2. The CDR3 sequence is 13 residues long. The V gene's germline CDR1 is MNHEY and CDR2 SVGAGI. In the original analysis: Cell counts per sample came from amplifying reference gene primers. The assay was immunoSEQ multiplex PCR, and TCRdb's table has in-frame clones only and misses some. The V and J calls and clone size come from that table; D and trimming were worked out from the DNA. The sample holds fewer than 350,000 clones, around four fifths seen once.

The chain recombines TRBV6-5 with TRBJ1-4; 10 bases fit TRBD1. The TCR sequence derives from a woman between 45 and 65 years old with active or convalescent COVID-19. Sequences were obtained from peripheral blood. CDR3 bases: TGTGCCAGCAGAAGGGACAGGGGTGAAAAACTGTTTTTT. It yields the protein CASRRDRGEKLFF.